Listed here are 26 T cell receptor beta chains from one sample, sequenced in a study of blood T cell repertoires in COVID-19 (dated by TCRdb to between 2020 and 2021). Library method: the immunoSEQ multiplex PCR assay. This immuneACCESS table, as held by TCRdb, lists in-frame sequences with V and J called but not all clones. Of the missing ones, under half trace to an unresolved V gene in checked studies; the others have no known cause. Within this sample are around 130,000 clones, with about 79% of them counted one time only. The ten biggest clones cover 3.5% to 5.5% of the sample. Sequencing used peripheral blood. The receptors derive from a woman in her 70s with acute or convalescent COVID-19.

This sequence joins TRBV5-6 and TRBJ2-2, with 8 bases matching TRBD1. Germline trimming cut 2 bases from V and 6 bases from J; bases unmatched to any gene: 9. This CDR3 is 16 amino acids long. Germline CDR1 SGHDT, CDR2 YYEEEE. CDR3 amino acids: CASSFWTGTFSGELFF. Written as DNA, the CDR3 is TGTGCCAGCAGCTTTTGGACAGGGACTTTTTCCGGGGAGCTGTTTTTT.

The rearrangement links TRBV5-1 to TRBJ1-2; 10 bases fit TRBD1. The CDR3 sequence is 15 residues long. The V gene end was trimmed by 4 bases and the J gene end by 8 bases; junction bases not matched to a gene: 11. The V gene's germline CDR1 is SGHRS and CDR2 YFSETQ. The CDR3 bases are TGCGCCAGCAGCGTCGGACAGGGGGTATTTGTAGGCTACACCTTC. Amino acid sequence: CASSVGQGVFVGYTF.

The V and J genes are TRBV11-1 and TRBJ2-3; the D gene is possibly TRBD2 (6 bases). The germline V gene has CDR1 SGHAT and CDR2 FQDESV (reference sequence). Between the trimmed V and J ends, which lost 8 bases and 0 bases, there was a span of 15 bases. The CDR3 consists of 15 residues. CDR3 protein: CASGTLAASTDTQYF. The DNA for the CDR3 is TGTGCCAGCGGTACGTTAGCGGCTAGCACAGATACGCAGTATTTT.

V is TRBV5-6 and J is TRBJ2-3; D not resolved. The CDR3 sequence is 14 residues long. V was pared by 1 base and J by 2 bases, with 8 bases between. CDR1 is SGHDT and CDR2 is YYEEEE in the germline V gene. CDR3 nucleotides: TGTGCCAGCAGCTTGCGACACCTCACAGATACGCAGTATTTT. Its translation is CASSLRHLTDTQYF.

The chain joins TRBV2 to TRBJ1-3, with unresolved D. The CDR3 runs 14 residues. V lost 4 bases, J lost 0 bases, and 7 bases lay in between. The V gene's germline CDR1 is SNHLY and CDR2 FYNNEI. The chain's CDR3 is CASSVGGSGNTIYF. In DNA form, the CDR3 reads TGTGCCAGCAGTGTCGGCGGCTCTGGAAACACCATATATTTT. The full variable domain, with the rest looked up from reference TRBV2 and TRBJ1-3, is EPEVTQTPSHQVTQMGQEVILRCVPISNHLYFYWYRQILGQKVEFLVSFYNNEISEKSEIFDDQFSVERPDGSNFTLKIRSTKLEDSAMYFCASSVGGSGNTIYFGEGSWLTVV.

The chain employs TRBV2 and TRBJ2-1; TRBD2 matches 13 bases. The germline V gene encodes CDR1 SNHLY and CDR2 FYNNEI. J was trimmed by 8 bases and V by 6 bases; bases with no gene match: 10. CDR3 size: 16 residues. The chain's CDR3 is CASRAPLAGGPHEQFF. CDR3 nucleotides: TGTGCCAGCAGAGCCCCACTAGCGGGGGGGCCTCATGAGCAGTTCTTC.

The V and J genes are TRBV30 and TRBJ2-7; TRBD2 might be the D (6 bases). Germline loops: CDR1 GTSNPN, CDR2 SVGIG (reference sequence). Trimming stripped 1 base from V and 7 bases from J, with 11 bases between. The CDR3 is made up of 12 amino acids. The CDR3 here is CAWSASGSEQYF. The CDR3 nucleotides are TGTGCCTGGAGTGCCAGCGGGTCTGAGCAGTACTTC.

The rearrangement joins TRBV6-2 or TRBV6-3 to TRBJ2-3; D call uncertain. Germline CDR1 is MNHEY and CDR2 is SVGEGT. V lost 4 bases, J lost 4 bases, and 9 bases lay in between. The CDR3 spans 13 residues. This chain's CDR3 is CASSSLVSDTQYF. The CDR3 DNA follows: TGTGCCAGCAGTTCCCTAGTCTCAGATACGCAGTATTTT.

This sequence joins TRBV30 and TRBJ1-3, with a weak D call TRBD1 (6 bases). V lost 3 bases and J lost 0, with 15 bases in between. This CDR3 is built from 16 residues. Germline CDR1 is GTSNPN and CDR2 is SVGIG (reference sequence). The CDR3 region is CAWSPTDRYSGNTIYF. Written as DNA, the CDR3 is TGTGCCTGGAGCCCCACCGACAGGTACTCTGGAAACACCATATATTTT.

The chain combines TRBV27 with TRBJ2-7; TRBD1 might be the D (5 bases). V was shortened by 5 bases and J by 7 bases, with 21 bases between the two germline ends. This CDR3 region has 15 residues. The germline V gene has CDR1 MNHEY and CDR2 SMNVEV (reference sequence). CDR3 in amino acids: CASSPTYRILGEQYF. The DNA of the CDR3 is TGTGCCAGCAGTCCCACCTACAGGATCCTCGGGGAGCAGTACTTC.

The CDR3 region has the DNA TGTGCCACCAGCAGGGACTGGGGTGAGCAGTTCTTC. Residues: CATSRDWGEQFF. V is TRBV15 and J is TRBJ2-1, with a tentative D call TRBD2 (5 bases). Looked up from germline, CDR1 is LNHNV and CDR2 is YYDKDF (reference sequence). The CDR3 is 12 residues long. The V gene lost 3 bases and the J gene lost 9 bases, with 9 bases spanning the gap.

The chain links TRBV7-9 to TRBJ2-3; the match to TRBD2 covers 9 bases. The CDR3 is 15 residues long. CDR1 and CDR2 (germline): SEHNR, FQNEAQ (reference sequence). V lost 3 bases to trimming and J lost 9 bases; unmatched junction nucleotides: 10. This CDR3 is CASSLGASGVETQYF. DNA for the CDR3: TGTGCCAGCAGCTTGGGGGCTAGCGGGGTCGAAACGCAGTATTTT.

By share, this clone counts as medium-sized. The chain couples TRBV4-1 to TRBJ2-2, with 8 nucleotides matching TRBD1. The CDR3 is 17 amino acids. Germline V gives CDR1 MGHRA, CDR2 YSYEKL. Trimming took 4 bases from V and 1 from J; bases not matched to a gene: 8. The CDR3 coding sequence is TGCGCCAGCAGCCTAAGACAGGGGACAGGGAACACCGGGGAGCTGTTTTTT. Translated, it gives CASSLRQGTGNTGELFF.

This chain joins TRBV7-2 and TRBJ2-7; no definite D call. This CDR3 has 13 residues. Germline V CDR1 and CDR2: SGHTA, FQGNSA. Trimming pared 1 base from V and 6 bases from J, leaving 10 bases between. The CDR3 sequence: CASSLVGQREQYV. The CDR3 DNA reads TGTGCCAGCAGCTTAGTCGGCCAGCGCGAGCAGTACGTC.

The V call is TRBV18, the J call TRBJ1-2, with 7 bases lining up with TRBD1. J lost 6 bases, V lost 3 bases, and 7 bases had no gene match. The CDR3 totals 14 residues. In germline, CDR1 is KGHSH, CDR2 LQKENI. Here the CDR3 DNA reads TGTGCCAGCTCACCCCCAGGGGGTAGAGATGGCTACACCTTC. Amino acids: CASSPPGGRDGYTF.

The gene calls are TRBV19 and TRBJ2-2; 9 bases align to TRBD1. V trimming: 10 bases; J trimming: 0 bases; junction bases outside the gene matches: 3. Germline V CDR1 and CDR2: LNHDA, SQIVND (reference sequence). This CDR3 has 14 amino acids. This CDR3 is CATRDRANTGELFF. The CDR3 coding sequence is TGTGCCACCAGGGACAGGGCGAACACCGGGGAGCTGTTTTTT.

CDR3 region: CASRRQGGNGYTF. In nucleotides, the CDR3 is TGTGCCAGCAGACGACAGGGTGGCAATGGCTACACCTTC. The chain carries TRBV6-5 and TRBJ1-2; 7 nucleotides agree with TRBD1. The CDR3 sequence is 13 residues long. CDR1 is MNHEY, CDR2 SVGAGI, per germline. The trim removed 6 bases at V and 6 bases at J, leaving 7 bases unmatched.

V usage is TRBV1 and J usage is TRBJ2-1; TRBD2, the table's D call, lacks a check against the DNA. TRBV1 is designated a pseudogene. The CDR3 runs to 17 residues. The DNA for the CDR3 is TGCACCAGCAGCCAAGATAAGGACTGGAGCTCCTACAATGAGCAGTTCTTC. The encoded protein is CTSSQDKDWSSYNEQFF.

V usage is TRBV7-9 and J usage is TRBJ2-5, with TRBD2 matching 12 bases. This CDR3 spans 16 amino acids. After removal of 4 bases from V and 4 bases from J, the junction contained 7 bases not matched to a gene. Germline CDR1 SEHNR, CDR2 FQNEAQ (reference sequence). DNA of the CDR3: TGTGCCAGCAGCTCCTCTAGCGGGGGGGCGGGAGAGACCCAGTACTTC. Translation: CASSSSSGGAGETQYF.

The V and J genes are TRBV30 and TRBJ2-1, with 7 bases fitting TRBD2. CDR3 length: 14 residues. J lost 14 bases, V lost 0 bases, and 13 bases had no gene match. CDR1 is GTSNPN and CDR2 is SVGIG in the germline V gene (reference sequence). The CDR3 sequence: CAWSVSGGSVGKFF. The CDR3 coding sequence is TGTGCCTGGAGTGTATCGGGGGGTTCCGTGGGAAAGTTCTTC.

This chain joins TRBV18 and TRBJ1-3; D is unresolved. In germline, CDR1 is KGHSH, CDR2 LQKENI. The CDR3 is 19 residues long. Trimming took 1 base from V and 0 from J, leaving 19 bases between them. CDR3 nucleotide sequence: TGTGCCAGCTCACCACAGTCAACAAGTGGACTCGGCTCTGGAAACACCATATATTTT. It codes for CASSPQSTSGLGSGNTIYF.

This clone has just one count. The rearrangement links TRBV19 to TRBJ1-1, with 7 bases fitting TRBD1. CDR1 is LNHDA and CDR2 is SQIVND in the germline V gene (reference sequence). This CDR3 is built from 14 residues. The V and J ends lost 7 bases and 5 bases, in that order; junction bases with no gene match: 10. The CDR3 protein is CASNHGAGGTEAFF. CDR3 DNA: TGTGCCAGTAATCATGGGGCAGGGGGTACTGAAGCTTTCTTT.

V and J are TRBV29-1 and TRBJ1-1; the D gene is possibly TRBD1 (5 bases). Germline CDR1 and CDR2: SQVTM and ANQGSEA. This CDR3 spans 12 amino acids. Trimming took off 7 bases at V and 0 bases at J, with 9 bases between the two ends. The CDR3 protein is CSAGGMNTEAFF. The CDR3 DNA reads as TGCAGCGCCGGGGGGATGAACACTGAAGCTTTCTTT.

The CDR3 DNA sequence: TGTGCCACCCAAGAGGGAACCACTGAAGCTTTCTTT. Its translation: CATQEGTTEAFF. The V gene is TRBV19, the J gene TRBJ1-1; D not resolved. V lost 10 bases to trimming and J lost 4 bases, with 13 bases between them. This CDR3 contains 12 residues. Germline values: CDR1 LNHDA, CDR2 SQIVND (reference sequence).

The chain employs TRBV30 and TRBJ1-3, with D hard to call. CDR3 size: 13 residues. From germline, CDR1 is GTSNPN and CDR2 SVGIG (reference sequence). Deletions cut 6 bases from V and 4 bases from J, with 13 bases between. DNA of the CDR3: TGTGCCTGCCCCTGGAGGGAAGGAAACACCATATATTTT. The encoded protein is CACPWREGNTIYF.

The rearrangement uses TRBV6-6 and TRBJ1-6; D remains unclear. This CDR3 is built from 14 residues. Germline loops: CDR1 MNHNY, CDR2 SVGAGI (reference sequence). V gave up 6 bases and J gave up 0 bases, with 6 bases separating them. CDR3 region: CASRVSSYNSPLHF. CDR3 DNA sequence: TGTGCCAGCAGGGTGAGCTCCTATAATTCACCCCTCCACTTT.